This entry describes one TCR beta chain. Primers: 60 Vbeta forward and 13 Jbeta reverse. TCRdb's table, derived via immunoSEQ multiplex PCR, lists solely in-frame clones and lacks some. Here the sample spans approximately 170,000 clones, about 80% being singletons. CDR3 size: 13 residues. Germline assignment: CDR1 MNHEY and CDR2 SMNVEV (reference sequence). Deletions cut 2 bases from V and 4 bases from J, with 6 bases between. The sample is drawn from a study of cytomegalovirus exposure and HLA in healthy donors. V and J are TRBV27 and TRBJ2-1; tentative D call: TRBD1 (6 bases). The sequenced sample was PBMCs. This sequence originates from a man aged 40-49 years in good health and CMV-seronegative. The CDR3 DNA sequence: TGTGCCAGCAGTTTAGACAGGTACAATGAGCAGTTCTTC. It is translated as CASSLDRYNEQFF.